A selection of T cell receptor beta chains follows, all from one sample in a study of regulatory T cells in long-lasting Graves disease. TCRdb re-called the multiplex PCR reads with MiXCR, one entry per CDR3 protein. The profile covers 400,000 to 500,000 distinct CDR3 sequences, with less than 15% appearing a single time and roughly 18% taken by the ten largest. These data also featured in a second study, about T cells in Graves' hyperthyroidism and ophthalmopathy.

Sequencing used peripheral blood mononuclear cells (PBMCs), obtained at new diagnosis, from a patient treated with antithyroid drugs. These receptors came from a woman aged 45-60 years with Graves disease. Each CDR3 is given without its conserved first and last residue.

TRBJ2-7	TRBV7-3	ASSSSTSGDDYEQY
TRBJ2-3	TRBV9	ASSVDGGGPPDTQY
TRBJ2-7	TRBV5-1	ASSGTGTSGTEQY
TRBJ2-1	TRBV4-1	ASSQDRLAGVLSYNEQF
TRBJ2-7	TRBV3-1	ASSQVAGPYEQY
TRBJ2-5	TRBV20-1	SAGLARDTLLWTQY
TRBJ1-2	TRBV12-3/TRBV12-4	ASTRDHYGYT
TRBJ1-2	TRBV28	ASSQGAMGGYT
TRBJ2-1	TRBV12-3/TRBV12-4	ASTRLAGVGDNEQF
TRBJ1-1	TRBV28	ASGRHGENTEAF
TRBJ2-7	TRBV6-5	ASSYRTGGTYEQY